This TCR beta chain comes out of a study of blood T cell repertoires in COVID-19. As for the study in general: Acute-phase and convalescent COVID-19 samples originated in the United States, Italy and Spain.

There are 14 residues in the CDR3. CDR1 SGHNT and CDR2 YYREEE come from the germline V gene (reference sequence). As for this clone: An end of the junction differs from the germline gene, which may be a read error.

Sequenced by immunoSEQ multiplex PCR; TCRdb stores in-frame clones only, minus some. Of approximately 150,000 clones listed, roughly 90% are singletons. The chain employs TRBV5-4 and TRBJ1-4, with D uncertain. The sequence was obtained from a human donor with COVID-19, enrolled during active disease. The donor label of this sample is uncertain. Material: peripheral blood. The CDR3 DNA follows: TGTGCCAGCAGCGTAGACCTAACTAGTGAAAAACTGTTTTTT. Translation gives CASSVDLTSEKLFF. Based on the CDR3 plus reference TRBV5-4 and TRBJ1-4, the full variable domain is ETGVTQSPTHLIKTRGQQVTLRCSSQSGHNTVSWYQQALGQGPQFIFQYYREEENGRGNFPPRFSGLQFPNYSSELNVNALELDDSALYLCASSVDLTSEKLFFGSGTQLSVL.